The 21 T cell receptor beta chains presented below share a single source sample, sequenced in a study of Graves' ophthalmopathy and Graves' hyperthyroidism. CDR3 regions of TCR beta were amplified from RNA transcripts. HTBI primers were used in a first-round RT-PCR, which preceded a second-round multiplex PCR. Using its own MiXCR run on the multiplex PCR reads, TCRdb lists one record per CDR3 protein. The sample lists some 410,000 distinct CDR3 sequences; over 20% were seen once. The sample consisted of peripheral blood. These receptors came from a woman between 18 and 29 years old with stable Graves' hyperthyroidism.

This clonotype was picked up many times. Here the CDR3 DNA reads TGTGCTAGTGGTTTGGTGAATCGACAGGGTTTAATCTATGGCTACACCTTC. The encoded protein is CASGLVNRQGLIYGYTF. The V call is TRBV12-5, the J call TRBJ1-2; 7 positions match TRBD1. Germline lookup yields CDR1 LGHNT and CDR2 FRNRAP. The CDR3 has 17 amino acids. Trimming at V came to 0 bases and at J to 4 bases, leaving 11 bases not matched to a gene.

This clonotype was observed many times. The V call is TRBV2, the J call TRBJ2-7; D is unclear. The germline V gene has CDR1 SNHLY and CDR2 FYNNEI. The V end was cut by 6 bases, the J end by 4 bases, with 7 bases between. This CDR3 contains 11 residues. CDR3 region: CASRRDYEQYF. For the CDR3, the DNA is TGTGCCAGCAGGCGCGATTACGAGCAGTACTTC. The variable domain in full, completed from reference TRBV2 and TRBJ2-7, reads EPEVTQTPSHQVTQMGQEVILRCVPISNHLYFYWYRQILGQKVEFLVSFYNNEISEKSEIFDDQFSVERPDGSNFTLKIRSTKLEDSAMYFCASRRDYEQYFGPGTRLTVT.

This clonotype was seen repeatedly, ten times or more. The V and J genes are TRBV12-3 or TRBV12-4 and TRBJ2-5; 8 bases line up with TRBD1. V trimming: 2 bases; J trimming: 5 bases; junction bases outside the gene matches: 7. This CDR3 region has 15 residues. CDR3 DNA: TGTGCCAGCAGTTTATCACAGGGGGTAGGGGAGACCCAGTACTTC. Translating it yields CASSLSQGVGETQYF.

This clonotype came up many times. This sequence joins TRBV7-2 and TRBJ2-7; D unclear. Germline lookup yields CDR1 SGHTA and CDR2 FQGNSA. Trimming took off 0 bases at V and 7 bases at J, with 7 bases between the two ends. CDR3 size: 12 residues. For the CDR3, the DNA is TGTGCCAGCAGCTTAGCCGGGTGGGAGCAGTACTTC. Translating gives CASSLAGWEQYF.

The sample holds many counts of this clonotype. The chain carries TRBV15 and TRBJ1-6; TRBD1 is a possible D gene (5 bases). In germline, CDR1 is LNHNV, CDR2 YYDKDF (reference sequence). The CDR3 has 18 amino acids. V lost 2 bases to trimming and J lost 3 bases, with 17 bases between them. The CDR3 here is CATSRLDPRTLYNSPLHF. CDR3 DNA: TGTGCCACCAGCAGATTGGATCCGCGGACACTCTATAATTCACCCCTCCACTTT.

The sample holds many counts of this clonotype. This rearrangement joins TRBV5-1 to TRBJ2-7, with D perhaps TRBD1 (6 bases). Deletions cut 2 bases from V and 5 bases from J, with 14 bases between. This CDR3 region has 14 residues. Germline-derived CDR1 and CDR2 are SGHRS and YFSETQ. The CDR3, as DNA: TGCGCCAGCAGCTTCGGTACAGGGACCCACGAGCAGTACTTC. Translating it yields CASSFGTGTHEQYF.

A few counts support this clonotype. The chain carries TRBV19 and TRBJ1-5; no firm D call. Germline CDR1 is LNHDA and CDR2 is SQIVND (reference sequence). The CDR3 consists of 13 residues. Trimming shortened V by 3 bases and J by 6 bases, and 9 bases separated the two germline ends. For the CDR3, the DNA is TGTGCCAGTAGTATTCGCGAACTTCAGCCCCAGCATTTT. This gives the protein CASSIRELQPQHF.

This clonotype was recorded only once. This chain links TRBV12-3 or TRBV12-4 with TRBJ1-1, with 8 bases lining up with TRBD1. With 6 bases clipped from V and 5 bases from J, the junction kept 8 bases outside the gene matches. The CDR3 length is 14 residues. CDR3 sequence reads: CASSPDRVRTEAFF. The DNA of the CDR3 is TGTGCCAGCAGCCCGGACAGGGTGAGGACTGAAGCTTTCTTT.

Ten or more counts support this clonotype. V and J are TRBV27 and TRBJ2-7, with 8 bases lining up with TRBD2. The germline V gene encodes CDR1 MNHEY and CDR2 SMNVEV (reference sequence). J lost 6 bases, V lost 0 bases, and 4 bases had no gene match. The CDR3 is 14 amino acids. CDR3 loop: CASSLSAGGPEQYF. The CDR3 nucleotides read TGTGCCAGCAGTTTATCCGCGGGAGGTCCCGAGCAGTACTTC.

This clonotype was counted at least ten times. The chain employs TRBV2 and TRBJ1-1; no reliable D call. V was shortened by 6 bases and J by 4 bases, with 12 bases between the two germline ends. Germline CDR1 reads SNHLY; CDR2 reads FYNNEI. The CDR3 consists of 13 residues. This CDR3 is CASSQAEVTEAFF. CDR3 DNA sequence: TGTGCCAGCAGCCAGGCTGAGGTCACTGAAGCTTTCTTT.

In this sample, this clonotype turned up many times. This chain connects TRBV5-1 to TRBJ2-6; D remains ambiguous. V was shortened by 7 bases and J by 0 bases, with 11 bases between the two germline ends. Germline V CDR1 and CDR2: SGHRS, YFSETQ. The CDR3 covers 15 residues. The CDR3 nucleotides read TGCGCCAGCCATGCGCCGGACTCTGGGGCCAACGTCCTGACTTTC. Amino acid sequence: CASHAPDSGANVLTF.

This clonotype was detected many times. CDR3 DNA sequence: TGTGCCAGTAGTAGGAGTCAGACTGAAGCTTTCTTT. Translation gives CASSRSQTEAFF. The J gene is TRBJ1-1, the V gene TRBV19, with D hard to call. The V and J ends lost 4 bases and 5 bases respectively, with 8 bases between them. Germline CDR1 reads LNHDA; CDR2 reads SQIVND (reference sequence). The CDR3 is 12 residues long.

CDR3 DNA sequence: TGTGCCAGCAGTTACAACGGAGTGAACACTGAAGCTTTCTTT. Encoded protein: CASSYNGVNTEAFF. The chain is built from TRBV6-5 and TRBJ1-1; D remains unclear. V lost 2 bases, J lost 0 bases, and 7 bases lay in between. The CDR3 length is 14 residues. Germline CDR1 is MNHEY and CDR2 is SVGAGI.

This clonotype was picked up many times. V is TRBV4-3 and J is TRBJ2-7; D may be TRBD1 (5 bases). The CDR3 contains 15 residues. Germline V gene data show CDR1 as LGHNA and CDR2 as YSLEER. Trimming removed 0 bases at V and 5 bases at J, with 14 bases between. The CDR3 nucleotides are TGCGCCAGCAGCCAAGATTATTGGCCCAGGGACGAGCAGTACTTC. Translating gives CASSQDYWPRDEQYF.

The chain employs TRBV15 and TRBJ1-2; D perhaps matches TRBD1 (5 bases). Germline values: CDR1 LNHNV, CDR2 YYDKDF (reference sequence). CDR3 length: 13 residues. Trimming took 3 bases from V and 4 from J, leaving 9 bases between them. CDR3 in DNA: TGTGCCACCAGCAGTTGGGACTTCTATGGCTACACCTTC. Its translation is CATSSWDFYGYTF.

This clonotype was counted many times. This chain connects TRBV20-1 to TRBJ2-1; 10 bases align to TRBD2. Germline V lookup: CDR1 DFQATT, CDR2 SNEGSKA (reference sequence). The J segment lost 14 bases and the V segment lost 6 bases, leaving 7 bases of the junction unmatched. This CDR3 has 11 residues. The CDR3 sequence: CSARTSGREFF. CDR3 nucleotide sequence: TGCAGTGCGAGGACTAGCGGTCGGGAGTTCTTC.

This clonotype showed up many times. The chain has TRBV12-3 or TRBV12-4 and TRBJ1-2; D unclear. The CDR3 loop spans 13 amino acids. The V and J ends lost 4 bases and 3 bases respectively, with 9 bases between them. This CDR3 reads CASSSERDYGYTF. For the CDR3, the DNA is TGTGCCAGCAGTTCGGAGAGGGACTATGGCTACACCTTC.

At least ten counts were recorded for this clonotype. V is TRBV2 and J is TRBJ2-7, with D unclear. The CDR3 extends over 12 amino acids. Germline CDR1 reads SNHLY; CDR2 reads FYNNEI. V was clipped by 7 bases and J by 6 bases, with 13 bases between them. The CDR3 loop reads CASTVSVREQYF. CDR3 coding DNA: TGTGCCAGCACGGTAAGCGTCCGCGAGCAGTACTTC.

The sample holds many counts of this clonotype. The chain employs TRBV9 and TRBJ1-6, with D perhaps matching TRBD1 (5 bases). Trimming removed 2 bases from V and 12 bases from J, with 9 bases in between. Germline lookup yields CDR1 SGDLS and CDR2 YYNGEE. The CDR3 has 12 amino acids. The CDR3 reads CASSVDSRPLHF. Written as DNA, the CDR3 is TGTGCCAGCAGCGTCGACAGTAGACCCCTCCACTTT.

This clonotype was recorded at least ten times. The chain links TRBV20-1 to TRBJ1-2, with 7 bases fitting TRBD1. This CDR3 comprises 14 residues. Germline V gene sequence: CDR1 DFQATT, CDR2 SNEGSKA (reference sequence). J was trimmed by 4 bases and V by 4 bases; bases with no gene match: 9. The CDR3 loop reads CSATAPGGGYGYTF. The CDR3 nucleotides are TGCAGTGCTACGGCCCCAGGGGGAGGCTATGGCTACACCTTC.

This clonotype has a count of ten or more. J is TRBJ2-2 and V is TRBV10-3; 7 bases align to TRBD2. This CDR3 is 16 amino acids long. With V trimmed by 3 bases and J by 4 bases, 8 bases remained unmatched. The germline V gene encodes CDR1 ENHRY and CDR2 SYGVKD. The CDR3: CAISDRAGVGTGELFF. CDR3 bases: TGTGCCATCAGTGATCGGGCGGGAGTAGGCACCGGGGAGCTGTTTTTT.